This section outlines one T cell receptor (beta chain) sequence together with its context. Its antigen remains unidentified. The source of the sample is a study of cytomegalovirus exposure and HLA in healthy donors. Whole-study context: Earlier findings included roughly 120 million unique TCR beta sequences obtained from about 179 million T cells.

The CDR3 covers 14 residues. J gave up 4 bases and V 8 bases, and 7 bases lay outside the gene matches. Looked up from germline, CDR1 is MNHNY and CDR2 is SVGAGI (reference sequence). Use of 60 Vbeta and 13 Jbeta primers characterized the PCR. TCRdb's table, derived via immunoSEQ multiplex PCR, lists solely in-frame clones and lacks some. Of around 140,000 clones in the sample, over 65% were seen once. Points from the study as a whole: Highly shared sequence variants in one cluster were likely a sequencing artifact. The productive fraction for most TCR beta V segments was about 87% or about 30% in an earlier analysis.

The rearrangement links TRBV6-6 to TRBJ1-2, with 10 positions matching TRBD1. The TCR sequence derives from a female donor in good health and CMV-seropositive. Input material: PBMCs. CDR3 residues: CASGQGEGSYGYTF. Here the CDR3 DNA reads TGTGCCAGCGGACAGGGGGAAGGTAGCTATGGCTACACCTTC.